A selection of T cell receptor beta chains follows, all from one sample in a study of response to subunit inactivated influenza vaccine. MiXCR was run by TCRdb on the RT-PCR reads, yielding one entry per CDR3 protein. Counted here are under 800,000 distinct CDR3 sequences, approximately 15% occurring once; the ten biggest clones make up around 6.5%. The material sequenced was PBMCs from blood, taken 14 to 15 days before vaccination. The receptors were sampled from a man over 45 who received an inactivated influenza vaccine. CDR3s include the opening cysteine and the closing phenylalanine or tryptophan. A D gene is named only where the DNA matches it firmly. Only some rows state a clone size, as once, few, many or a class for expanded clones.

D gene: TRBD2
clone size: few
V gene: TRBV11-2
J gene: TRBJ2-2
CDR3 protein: CASSSGLAGARGTGELFF
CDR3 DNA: TGTGCCAGCAGCTCGGGACTAGCGGGGGCCCGAGGCACCGGGGAGCTGTTTTTT

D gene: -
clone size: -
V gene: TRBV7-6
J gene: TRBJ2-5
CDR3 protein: CASSSRIVTGDNQETQYF
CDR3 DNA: TGTGCCAGCAGCTCGAGAATTGTAACAGGCGACAACCAAGAGACCCAGTACTTC

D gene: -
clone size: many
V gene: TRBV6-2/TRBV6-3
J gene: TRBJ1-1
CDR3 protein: CASSFLGRSITEAFF
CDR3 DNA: TGTGCCAGCAGTTTCCTTGGGCGGAGCATCACTGAAGCTTTCTTT

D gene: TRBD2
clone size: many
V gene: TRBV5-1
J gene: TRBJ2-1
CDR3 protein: CASSLAPAGGYNEQFF
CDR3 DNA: TGCGCCAGCAGCTTGGCCCCAGCGGGAGGATACAATGAGCAGTTCTTC

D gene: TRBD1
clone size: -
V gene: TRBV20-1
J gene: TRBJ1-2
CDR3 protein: CSARGTGYYGYTF
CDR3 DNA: TGCAGTGCTAGAGGGACAGGATACTATGGCTACACCTTC

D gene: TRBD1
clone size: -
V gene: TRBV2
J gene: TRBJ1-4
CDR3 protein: CASRPGSTLKTGRDEKLFF
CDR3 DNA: TGTGCCAGCAGGCCCGGCTCGACGCTTAAGACAGGGCGGGATGAAAAACTGTTTTTT

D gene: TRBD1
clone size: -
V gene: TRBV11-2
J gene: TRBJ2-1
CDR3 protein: CASRHPGQGSYEQFF
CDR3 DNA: TGTGCCAGCCGTCATCCGGGACAGGGGTCGTATGAGCAGTTCTTC

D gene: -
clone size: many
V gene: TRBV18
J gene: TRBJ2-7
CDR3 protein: CASSPTGNPAGQQYF
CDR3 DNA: TGTGCCAGCTCACCAACCGGGAATCCGGCAGGGCAGCAGTACTTC

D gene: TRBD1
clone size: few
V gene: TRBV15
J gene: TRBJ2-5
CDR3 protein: CATSRDGQGQETQYF
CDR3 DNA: TGTGCCACCAGCAGAGATGGACAGGGACAAGAGACCCAGTACTTC

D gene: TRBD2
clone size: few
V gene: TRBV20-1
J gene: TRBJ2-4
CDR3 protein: CSAGGLAQSHIQYF
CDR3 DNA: TGCAGTGCTGGGGGACTAGCCCAGAGTCACATTCAGTACTTC

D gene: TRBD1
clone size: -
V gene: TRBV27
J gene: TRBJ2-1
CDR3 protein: CASRRTGGVGSYNEQFF
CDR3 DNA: TGTGCCAGCCGCCGGACAGGGGGAGTAGGGAGCTACAATGAGCAGTTCTTC

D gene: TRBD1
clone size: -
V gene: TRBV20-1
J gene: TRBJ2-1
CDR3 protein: CSARDGGTGDVVRQFF
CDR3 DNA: TGCAGTGCTAGAGATGGAGGGACAGGGGATGTAGTCAGGCAGTTCTTC

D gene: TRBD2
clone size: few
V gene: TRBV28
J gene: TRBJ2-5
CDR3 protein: CASRTASGRFRETQYF
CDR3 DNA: TGTGCCAGCAGGACGGCTAGCGGGAGGTTTCGGGAGACCCAGTACTTC

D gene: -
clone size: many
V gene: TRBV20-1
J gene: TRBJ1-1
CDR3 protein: CSALGLPGSTEAFF
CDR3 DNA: TGCAGTGCGCTGGGGCTCCCCGGCTCCACTGAAGCTTTCTTT

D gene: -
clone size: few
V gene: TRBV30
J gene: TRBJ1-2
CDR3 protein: CAWTGAALGYTF
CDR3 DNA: TGTGCCTGGACGGGTGCGGCACTCGGCTACACCTTC

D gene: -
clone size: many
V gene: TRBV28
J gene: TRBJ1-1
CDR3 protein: CASRSFEAFF
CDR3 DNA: TGTGCCAGCAGAAGCTTTGAAGCTTTCTTT

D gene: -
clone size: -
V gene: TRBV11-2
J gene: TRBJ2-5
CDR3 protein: CASSLRRGRQWETQYF
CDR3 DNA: TGTGCCAGCAGCTTACGGCGGGGACGCCAATGGGAGACCCAGTACTTC

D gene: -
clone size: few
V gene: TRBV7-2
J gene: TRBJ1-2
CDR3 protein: CASSRYRLGDGYTF
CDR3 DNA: TGTGCCAGCAGCCGCTATCGGCTCGGAGATGGCTACACCTTC

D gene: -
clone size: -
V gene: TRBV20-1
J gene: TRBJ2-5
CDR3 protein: CSARAQGRTETQYF
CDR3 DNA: TGCAGTGCTAGAGCACAGGGTAGGACGGAGACCCAGTACTTC

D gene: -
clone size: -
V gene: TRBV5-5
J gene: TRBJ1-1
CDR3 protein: CASSPLRARGMNTEAFF
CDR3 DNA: TGTGCCAGCAGCCCCCTTAGGGCCAGGGGAATGAACACTGAAGCTTTCTTT

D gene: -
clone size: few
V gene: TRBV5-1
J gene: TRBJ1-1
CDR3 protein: CASSFAGADTEAFF
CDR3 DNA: TGCGCCAGCAGCTTCGCCGGGGCCGACACTGAAGCTTTCTTT

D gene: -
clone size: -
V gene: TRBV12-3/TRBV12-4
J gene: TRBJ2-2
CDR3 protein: CASSLHTGNTGELFF
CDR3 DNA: TGTGCCAGCAGTTTGCATACAGGGAACACCGGGGAGCTGTTTTTT

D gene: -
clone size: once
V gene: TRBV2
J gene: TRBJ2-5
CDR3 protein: CASSVGWETQYF
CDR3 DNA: TGTGCCAGCAGTGTAGGGTGGGAGACCCAGTACTTC

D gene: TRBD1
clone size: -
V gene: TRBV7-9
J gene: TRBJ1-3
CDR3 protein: CASSDPGTVNTIYF
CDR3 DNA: TGTGCCAGCAGCGATCCCGGGACAGTAAACACCATATATTTT

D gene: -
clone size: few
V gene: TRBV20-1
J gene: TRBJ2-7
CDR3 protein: CSATQDSTYEQYF
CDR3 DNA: TGCAGTGCCACCCAAGACTCGACCTACGAGCAGTACTTC

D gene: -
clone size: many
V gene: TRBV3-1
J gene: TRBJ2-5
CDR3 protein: CASSPIEGVAETQYF
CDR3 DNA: TGTGCCAGCAGCCCAATAGAGGGAGTGGCAGAGACCCAGTACTTC

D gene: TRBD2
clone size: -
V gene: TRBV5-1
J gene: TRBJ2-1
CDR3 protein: CASSPSGFMGYNEQFF
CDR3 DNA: TGCGCCAGCAGCCCTAGCGGGTTTATGGGCTACAATGAGCAGTTCTTC

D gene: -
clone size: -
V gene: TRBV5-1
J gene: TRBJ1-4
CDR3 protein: CASSLPGPNEKLFF
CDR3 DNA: TGCGCCAGCAGCTTGCCGGGGCCTAATGAAAAACTGTTTTTT

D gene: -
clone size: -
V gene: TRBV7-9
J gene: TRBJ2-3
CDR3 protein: CASSLVHTDTQYF
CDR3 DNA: TGTGCCAGCAGCTTGGTGCACACAGATACGCAGTATTTT

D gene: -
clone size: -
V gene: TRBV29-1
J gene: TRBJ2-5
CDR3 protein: CSVEQQLYQETQYF
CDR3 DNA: TGCAGCGTTGAACAACAGCTGTACCAAGAGACCCAGTACTTC

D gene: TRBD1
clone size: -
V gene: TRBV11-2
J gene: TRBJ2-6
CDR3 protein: CASSWTGGLPGANVLTF
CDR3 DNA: TGTGCCAGCAGCTGGACAGGGGGTCTCCCTGGGGCCAACGTCCTGACTTTC

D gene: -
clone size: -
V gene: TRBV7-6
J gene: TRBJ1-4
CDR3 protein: CASSHLKGILEATNEKLFF
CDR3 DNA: TGTGCCAGCAGCCACCTCAAGGGGATATTAGAGGCAACTAATGAAAAACTGTTTTTT

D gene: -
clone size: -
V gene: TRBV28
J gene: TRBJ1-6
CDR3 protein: CASSLWPARWSSYNSPLHF
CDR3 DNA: TGTGCCAGCAGTTTATGGCCTGCTAGGTGGAGCTCCTATAATTCACCCCTCCACTTT

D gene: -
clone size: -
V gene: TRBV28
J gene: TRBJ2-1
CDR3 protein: CASSSEQFF
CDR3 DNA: TGTGCCAGCAGTTCTGAGCAGTTCTTC

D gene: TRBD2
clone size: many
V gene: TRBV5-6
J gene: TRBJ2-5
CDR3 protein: CASSLQATSGETQYF
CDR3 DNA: TGTGCCAGCAGCTTACAGGCGACTAGCGGAGAGACCCAGTACTTC

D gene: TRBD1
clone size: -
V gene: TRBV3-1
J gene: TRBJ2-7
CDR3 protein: CASSYLPGQGLNEQYF
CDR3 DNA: TGTGCCAGCAGCTATTTGCCGGGACAGGGTCTCAACGAGCAGTACTTC

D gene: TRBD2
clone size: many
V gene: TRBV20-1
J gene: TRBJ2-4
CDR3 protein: CSARDILAVNIQYF
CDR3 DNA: TGCAGTGCTAGAGATATACTAGCGGTAAACATTCAGTACTTC

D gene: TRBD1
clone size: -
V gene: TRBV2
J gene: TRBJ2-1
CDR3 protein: CATRGDRGVYNEQFF
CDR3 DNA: TGTGCCACCAGAGGGGACAGGGGTGTTTACAATGAGCAGTTCTTC

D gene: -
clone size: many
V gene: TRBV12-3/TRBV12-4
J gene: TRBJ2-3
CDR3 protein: CASSLKWSTDTQYF
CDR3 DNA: TGTGCCAGCAGTTTGAAGTGGAGCACAGATACGCAGTATTTT

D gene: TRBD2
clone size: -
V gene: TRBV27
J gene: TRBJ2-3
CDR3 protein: CASSYNGGGASDTQYF
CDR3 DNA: TGTGCCAGCAGTTATAATGGCGGGGGGGCCTCAGATACGCAGTATTTT

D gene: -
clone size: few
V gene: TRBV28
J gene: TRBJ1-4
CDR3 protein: CASSPGGVNEKLFF
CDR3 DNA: TGTGCCAGCAGTCCCGGGGGAGTTAATGAAAAACTGTTTTTT

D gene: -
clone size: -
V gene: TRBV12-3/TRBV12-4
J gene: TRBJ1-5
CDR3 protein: CASSYGLLGNQPQHF
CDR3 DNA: TGTGCCAGCTCGTACGGGCTGTTAGGCAATCAGCCCCAGCATTTT

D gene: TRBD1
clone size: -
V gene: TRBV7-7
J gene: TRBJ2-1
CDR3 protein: CASSPGLQGTGNEQFF
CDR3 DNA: TGTGCTAGCAGTCCGGGGCTACAGGGGACGGGCAATGAGCAGTTCTTC

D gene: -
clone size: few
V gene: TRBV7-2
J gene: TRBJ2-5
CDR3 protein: CASSLAGTLRTETQYF
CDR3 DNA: TGTGCCAGCAGCTTAGCCGGGACTTTACGTACGGAGACCCAGTACTTC

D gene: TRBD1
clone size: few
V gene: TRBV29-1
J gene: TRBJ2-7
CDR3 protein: CSVAGQGNEQYF
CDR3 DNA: TGCAGCGTTGCGGGACAGGGGAACGAGCAGTACTTC

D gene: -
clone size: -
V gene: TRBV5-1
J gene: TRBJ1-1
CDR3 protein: CASREQAGTEAFF
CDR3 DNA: TGCGCCAGCAGAGAACAGGCGGGCACTGAAGCTTTCTTT